The 8 T cell receptor beta chains reported below all come from one sample, sequenced in a study of T cell responses to AZD1222 COVID-19 vaccine. The table came from immunoSEQ multiplex PCR; TCRdb's copy has only in-frame clones and leaves some out. Of over 120,000 clones listed, about 92% were seen once; the top ten hold about 9.1%. Sequencing was performed on peripheral blood, taken on day 0 of AZD1222 vaccination. These receptors came from an adult in good health.

V gene TRBV6-1 combines with J gene TRBJ2-3; TRBD1 matches 7 bases. There are 15 residues in the CDR3. After removal of 3 bases from V and 2 bases from J, the junction contained 5 bases not matched to a gene. Germline V lookup: CDR1 MNHNS, CDR2 SASEGT. DNA for the CDR3: TGTGCCAGCAGTGATGAGGACAGGCTCACAGATACGCAGTATTTT. This encodes CASSDEDRLTDTQYF.

This clone was counted a single time. The chain has TRBV19 and TRBJ2-1; D is unresolved. This CDR3 region has 12 residues. From germline, CDR1 is LNHDA and CDR2 SQIVND (reference sequence). V gave up 7 bases and J gave up 5 bases, with 9 bases separating them. The CDR3 protein is CASMRPDNEQFF. CDR3 nucleotides: TGTGCCAGTATGAGGCCCGACAATGAGCAGTTCTTC.

The CDR3 loop reads CASRGGSNQPQHF. For the CDR3, the DNA is TGTGCCAGCAGGGGCGGTAGCAATCAGCCCCAGCATTTT. The chain couples TRBV28 to TRBJ1-5; D gene ambiguous. Trimming left V 6 bases short and J 0 bases short, with 6 bases between. The CDR3 is 13 residues long. The germline V gene has CDR1 MDHEN and CDR2 SYDVKM. The full variable domain, in which reference TRBV28 and TRBJ1-5 provide the parts outside the CDR3, is DVKVTQSSRYLVKRTGEKVFLECVQDMDHENMFWYRQDPGLGLRLIYFSYDVKMKEKGDIPEGYSVSREKKERFSLILESASTNQTSMYLCASRGGSNQPQHFGDGTRLSIL.

The chain is built from TRBV7-3 and TRBJ1-6; possibly TRBD1 for D (6 bases). Trimming shortened V by 1 base and J by 9 bases, and 13 bases separated the two germline ends. CDR3 length: 15 residues. Germline CDR1 reads SGHTA; CDR2 reads FQGTGA. The CDR3 loop reads CASSLMGAMGSPLHF. In DNA, the CDR3 is TGTGCCAGCAGCTTAATGGGGGCAATGGGTTCACCCCTCCACTTT.

This chain's CDR3 is CSVIWDIRTYGYTF. Here the CDR3 DNA reads TGCAGCGTTATTTGGGACATCAGGACCTATGGCTACACCTTC. The V gene is TRBV29-1, the J gene TRBJ1-2; tentative D call: TRBD1 (6 bases). The CDR3 spans 14 residues. The germline CDR1 and CDR2 sequences are SQVTM and ANQGSEA. The germline V and J ends were trimmed by 5 bases and 4 bases, with 17 bases remaining between them. Full variable domain (remainder filled in from reference TRBV29-1 and TRBJ1-2): SAVISQKPSRDICQRGTSLTIQCQVDSQVTMMFWYRQQPGQSLTLIATANQGSEATYESGFVIDKFPISRPNLTFSTLTVSNMSPEDSSIYLCSVIWDIRTYGYTFGSGTRLTVV.

The V and J genes are TRBV15 and TRBJ2-3; 8 nucleotides agree with TRBD1. V lost 5 bases and J lost 1; bases outside the gene matches: 8. This CDR3 contains 16 residues. The germline V gene encodes CDR1 LNHNV and CDR2 YYDKDF (reference sequence). CDR3 bases: TGTGCCACCAGCTCGGGGCCGACAGGGGGCACAGATACGCAGTATTTT. This gives the protein CATSSGPTGGTDTQYF.

V is TRBV6-1 and J is TRBJ1-1; no definite D call. The CDR3 spans 13 residues. V lost 2 bases to trimming and J lost 11 bases, with 15 bases between them. Per the germline V gene, CDR1 is MNHNS and CDR2 is SASEGT. CDR3 DNA: TGTGCCAGCAGTGAACGGGCGGGTCGGGTGGCTTTCTTT. This encodes CASSERAGRVAFF.

The chain links TRBV7-2 to TRBJ2-5; 14 positions match TRBD2. CDR1 and CDR2 from the germline V gene are SGHTA and FQGNSA. The CDR3 has 19 residues. J lost 1 base, V lost 4 bases, and 11 bases had no gene match. CDR3 residues: CASSSKLWTSGGIQETQYF. The CDR3 DNA reads TGTGCCAGCAGCTCTAAGCTCTGGACTAGCGGGGGGATCCAAGAGACCCAGTACTTC.